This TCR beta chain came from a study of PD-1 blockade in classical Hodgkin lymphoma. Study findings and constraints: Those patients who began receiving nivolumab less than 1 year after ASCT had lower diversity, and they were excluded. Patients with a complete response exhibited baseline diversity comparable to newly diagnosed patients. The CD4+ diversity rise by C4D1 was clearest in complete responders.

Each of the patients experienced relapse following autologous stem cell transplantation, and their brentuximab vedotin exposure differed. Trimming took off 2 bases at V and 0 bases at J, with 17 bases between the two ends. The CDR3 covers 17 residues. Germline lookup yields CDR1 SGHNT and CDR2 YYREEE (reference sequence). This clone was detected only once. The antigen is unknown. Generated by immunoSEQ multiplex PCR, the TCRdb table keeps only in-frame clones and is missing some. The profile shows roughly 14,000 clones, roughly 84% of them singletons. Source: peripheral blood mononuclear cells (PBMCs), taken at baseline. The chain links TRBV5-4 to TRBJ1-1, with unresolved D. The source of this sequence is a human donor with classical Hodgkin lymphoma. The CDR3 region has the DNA TGTGCCAGCAGCTTCAGCGGTCGTACACACATGAACACTGAAGCTTTCTTT. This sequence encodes CASSFSGRTHMNTEAFF. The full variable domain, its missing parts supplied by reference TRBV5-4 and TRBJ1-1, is ETGVTQSPTHLIKTRGQQVTLRCSSQSGHNTVSWYQQALGQGPQFIFQYYREEENGRGNFPPRFSGLQFPNYSSELNVNALELDDSALYLCASSFSGRTHMNTEAFFGQGTRLTVV.